The 21 T cell receptor beta chains below come from one sample, sequenced in a study of Ad26.COV2.S vaccination and SARS-CoV-2 variants. Assay used: immunoSEQ multiplex PCR; TCRdb lists only in-frame clones, some missing. The sample holds hundreds of thousands of clones; about four fifths are singletons and the top ten take roughly 7.4%. Treatment noted: some 19 received Ad26.COV2.S at low or high dose, single or two shots; about 5 received placebo; per-sample allocation not given. On day 63 after the first injection, vaccine and placebo recipients gave samples. The sample consisted of peripheral blood, taken in a trial of Ad26.COV2.S vaccine versus placebo. The receptors shown here come from a person aged 18-60 years who received the Ad26.COV2.S COVID-19 vaccine or a placebo.

V and J are TRBV19 and TRBJ2-7; D remains unclear. Trimming removed 5 bases at V and 6 bases at J, with 14 bases between. Germline assignment: CDR1 LNHDA and CDR2 SQIVND (reference sequence). The CDR3 is 13 residues long. The CDR3 sequence: CASSHGPPSEQYF. CDR3 nucleotide sequence: TGTGCCAGTAGTCATGGGCCGCCTAGCGAGCAGTACTTC. Complete variable domain (other parts from reference TRBV19 and TRBJ2-7): DGGITQSPKYLFRKEGQNVTLSCEQNLNHDAMYWYRQDPGQGLRLIYYSQIVNDFQKGDIAEGYSVSREKKESFPLTVTSAQKNPTAFYLCASSHGPPSEQYFGPGTRLTVT.

This clone has just one count. The chain uses TRBV19 and TRBJ1-1; 9 bases are a match to TRBD1. Germline V gene sequence: CDR1 LNHDA, CDR2 SQIVND (reference sequence). V lost 6 bases to trimming and J lost 4 bases; unmatched junction nucleotides: 3. This CDR3 spans 13 amino acids. The CDR3, as DNA: TGTGCCAGTAGCAGGACAGGGGCCACTGAAGCTTTCTTT. It translates to CASSRTGATEAFF.

This clone occurred once. The chain recombines TRBV6-5 with TRBJ1-2; tentatively, D is TRBD1 (5 bases). Germline V CDR1 and CDR2: MNHEY, SVGAGI. V dropped 5 bases and J dropped 0 bases, with 10 bases sitting between them. There are 14 residues in the CDR3. This CDR3 is CASSTGLSNYGYTF. CDR3 in DNA: TGTGCCAGCAGTACGGGACTTTCTAACTATGGCTACACCTTC.

The chain has TRBV5-5 and TRBJ1-1; 11 nucleotides match TRBD1. This CDR3 contains 17 residues. The ends lost 1 base at V and 5 bases at J; junction bases unmatched: 10. Germline values: CDR1 SGHKS, CDR2 YYEKEE (reference sequence). The CDR3 nucleotides read TGTGCCAGCAGCTTGCTTGGAGGACAGGGGGCACGAACTGAAGCTTTCTTT. Its translation is CASSLLGGQGARTEAFF.

Written as DNA, the CDR3 is TGTGCCAGCAGCCAAGCAATGGGGCGAAGGAGCCGCGGGAGTTCTTGGGAGACCCAGTACTTC. Translating it yields CASSQAMGRRSRGSSWETQYF. The V gene is TRBV14, the J gene TRBJ2-5, with 7 bases matching TRBD2. V shed 1 base, J shed 5 bases, and the junction held 25 bases outside the gene matches. The CDR3 loop spans 21 amino acids. Looked up from germline, CDR1 is SGHDN and CDR2 is FVKESK.

The chain links TRBV2 to TRBJ2-1; D gene uncertain. CDR1 and CDR2 (germline): SNHLY, FYNNEI. V was cut by 1 base and J by 14 bases, with 12 bases left in between. The CDR3 totals 12 residues. The CDR3 loop is CASSEVSRLEFF. CDR3 DNA sequence: TGTGCCAGCAGTGAAGTTTCGAGGTTGGAGTTCTTC.

This chain links TRBV4-2 with TRBJ2-3; D is perhaps TRBD1 (6 bases). In germline, CDR1 is LGHNA, CDR2 YNFKEQ. The CDR3 totals 15 residues. Trimming removed 4 bases at V and 2 bases at J, with 13 bases between. In DNA form, the CDR3 reads TGTGCCAGCAGCCCCCGAGAGGGGGACACAGATACGCAGTATTTT. This codes for CASSPREGDTDTQYF.

V is TRBV5-4 and J is TRBJ2-1; no definite D call. CDR3 size: 13 residues. CDR1 is SGHNT and CDR2 is YYREEE in the germline V gene (reference sequence). V was clipped by 4 bases and J by 10 bases, with 15 bases between them. CDR3 sequence: CASSAVLHPEQFF. The CDR3 DNA follows: TGTGCCAGCAGCGCCGTTCTCCACCCAGAGCAGTTCTTC.

The chain carries TRBV5-5 and TRBJ2-3, with 12 positions matching TRBD2. The CDR3 has 16 amino acids. The V gene's germline CDR1 is SGHKS and CDR2 YYEKEE (reference sequence). Unmatched junction bases numbered 9, after V lost 3 bases and J lost 7 bases. CDR3 coding DNA: TGTGCCAGCAGCTATACGGCTAGCGGGGGGGCATATACGCAGTATTTT. Its protein is CASSYTASGGAYTQYF.

J is TRBJ2-1 and V is TRBV7-2; D gene ambiguous. This CDR3 has 11 amino acids. V was pared by 3 bases and J by 6 bases, with 3 bases between. Germline V lookup: CDR1 SGHTA, CDR2 FQGNSA. The CDR3: CASSFRNEQFF. The CDR3 bases are TGTGCCAGCAGCTTCCGCAATGAGCAGTTCTTC.

The V call is TRBV11-3, the J call TRBJ2-5; D unclear. In germline, CDR1 is SGHNT, CDR2 YENEEA. Between the trimmed V and J ends, which lost 5 bases and 1 base, there was a span of 11 bases. There are 14 residues in the CDR3. In DNA form, the CDR3 reads TGTGCCAGCAGCCCTAGGCCGTTCCAAGAGACCCAGTACTTC. Translation: CASSPRPFQETQYF.

On this clone itself: Because the CDR3's place on the DNA is in doubt, the DNA is left out and the CDR3 is given as listed by TCRdb. The rearrangement links TRBV11-3 to TRBJ1-1; TRBD1 was called by the table and not checked on the DNA. The CDR3 length equals 16 residues, ends included. The germline V gene has CDR1 SGHNT and CDR2 YENEEA. The CDR3 loop is CASSFGAGTGDTEAFF.

The chain carries TRBV12-3 or TRBV12-4 and TRBJ1-1; D is undetermined. Trimming shortened V by 7 bases and J by 5 bases, and 11 bases separated the two germline ends. The CDR3 is made up of 12 amino acids. The CDR3 sequence is CASKRSGTEAFF. The CDR3 bases are TGTGCCAGCAAGCGTTCCGGGACTGAAGCTTTCTTT.

This clone has only a few counts. The CDR3 DNA sequence: TGCGCCAGCGGAACGCAGAACACTGAAGCTTTCTTT. Its protein is CASGTQNTEAFF. The V call is TRBV5-1, the J call TRBJ1-1, with unresolved D. Trimming took off 7 bases at V and 1 base at J, with 8 bases between the two ends. The length of the CDR3 is 12 residues. Germline V lookup: CDR1 SGHRS, CDR2 YFSETQ.

This clone was recorded only once. This chain links TRBV6-5 with TRBJ1-2; D not certain. The ends were cut back, 4 bases at V and 0 bases at J, with 12 bases in the middle. This CDR3 spans 15 amino acids. Germline CDR1 and CDR2: MNHEY and SVGAGI. The CDR3 DNA sequence: TGTGCCAGCAGTTCCGCAGGTATCCCTAACTATGGCTACACCTTC. As protein: CASSSAGIPNYGYTF.

V gene TRBV9 combines with J gene TRBJ2-1; no clear D gene. V lost 3 bases and J lost 0, with 7 bases in between. The CDR3 sequence is 14 residues long. The germline gives CDR1 SGDLS, CDR2 YYNGEE. The CDR3 nucleotides are TGTGCCAGCAGCGCTTACAGCTCCTACAATGAGCAGTTCTTC. Its protein is CASSAYSSYNEQFF.

In this sample, this clone turned up once. The chain combines TRBV9 with TRBJ2-7; TRBD2 aligns across 10 bases. CDR3 size: 15 residues. With V trimmed by 4 bases and J by 3 bases, 7 bases remained unmatched. Germline CDR1 and CDR2: SGDLS and YYNGEE. The CDR3 sequence is CASSPRLAGIYEQYF. In nucleotides, the CDR3 is TGTGCCAGCAGCCCCCGACTAGCGGGTATCTACGAGCAGTACTTC.

CDR3 protein: CASSQGRGAGYTF. The CDR3 DNA reads TGCGCCAGCAGCCAAGGGAGGGGGGCAGGCTACACCTTC. The V and J genes are TRBV4-3 and TRBJ1-2; TRBD1 might be the D (6 bases). From germline, CDR1 is LGHNA and CDR2 YSLEER. The V end lost 1 base, the J end lost 8 bases, and 11 bases lay between the germline ends. The CDR3 consists of 13 residues.

The CDR3 DNA follows: TGCGCCAGCAGCTTGGAGGGTCTAGGCTACACCTTC. This sequence encodes CASSLEGLGYTF. The chain is built from TRBV5-1 and TRBJ1-2; D not certain. CDR1 and CDR2 from the germline V gene are SGHRS and YFSETQ. The CDR3 is 12 residues long. V shed 0 bases and J shed 8 bases, with 8 bases lying between them.

This clone came up a few times. The chain joins TRBV27 to TRBJ2-2; 12 bases align to TRBD1. V was pared by 2 bases and J by 7 bases, with 14 bases of the junction left unmatched. Germline assignment: CDR1 MNHEY and CDR2 SMNVEV (reference sequence). This CDR3 region has 19 residues. The DNA of the CDR3 is TGTGCCAGCAGTTTAAGGGGATCCGGGACAGGGGGCAAGAACGGGGAGCTGTTTTTT. Residues: CASSLRGSGTGGKNGELFF.

The J gene is TRBJ1-2, the V gene TRBV6-1; D is undetermined. The germline gives CDR1 MNHNS, CDR2 SASEGT. The CDR3 extends over 15 amino acids. With 0 bases removed from V and 0 bases from J, the gap between germline ends came to 8 bases. This CDR3 reads CASSEAPFPNYGYTF. CDR3 DNA: TGTGCCAGCAGTGAAGCGCCCTTTCCTAACTATGGCTACACCTTC.